The sequence of this T cell receptor beta chain was determined in a study of shared clonotypes between healthy human individuals. CDR3 size: 15 residues. V lost 3 bases to trimming and J lost 6 bases; unmatched junction nucleotides: 8. Germline V gene data show CDR1 as SGHTA and CDR2 as FQGNSA. This clone was counted a single time. Here immunoSEQ multiplex PCR was the method, and the copy in TCRdb shows in-frame clones only, minus some. Here the sample spans about 1.5 million clones, 95% to 99% being singletons. J is TRBJ2-1 and V is TRBV7-2, with 7 bases fitting TRBD1. The sequenced sample was naive CD4+ T cells sorted from blood. Subset: CD45RA+ positively selected. This sequence originates from a man aged 30-40 years in good health. This chain's CDR3 is CASSFPQGFLNEQFF. The CDR3 DNA reads TGTGCCAGCAGCTTCCCACAGGGGTTCCTCAATGAGCAGTTCTTC.